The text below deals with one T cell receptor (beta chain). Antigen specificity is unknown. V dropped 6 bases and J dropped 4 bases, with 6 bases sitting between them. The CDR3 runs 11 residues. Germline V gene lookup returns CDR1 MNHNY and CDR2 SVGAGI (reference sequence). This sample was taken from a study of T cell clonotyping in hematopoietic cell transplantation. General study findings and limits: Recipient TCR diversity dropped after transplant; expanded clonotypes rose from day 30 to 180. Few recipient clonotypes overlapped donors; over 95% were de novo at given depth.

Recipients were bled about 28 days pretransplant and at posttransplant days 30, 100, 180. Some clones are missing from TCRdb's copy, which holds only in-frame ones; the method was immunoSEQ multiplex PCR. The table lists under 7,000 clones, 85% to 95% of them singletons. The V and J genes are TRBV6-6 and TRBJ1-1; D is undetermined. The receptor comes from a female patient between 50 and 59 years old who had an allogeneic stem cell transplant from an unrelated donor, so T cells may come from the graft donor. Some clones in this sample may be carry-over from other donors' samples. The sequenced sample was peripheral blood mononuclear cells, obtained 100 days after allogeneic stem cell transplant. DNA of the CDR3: TGTGCCAGCAGGGCGACCACTGAAGCTTTCTTT. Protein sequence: CASRATTEAFF.